The following is a T cell receptor beta chain sequence with its context. Germline-derived CDR1 and CDR2 are MNHEY and SMNVEV (reference sequence). V was clipped by 4 bases and J by 4 bases; unmatched bases: 0. There are 14 residues in the CDR3. This sample was taken from a study of shared clonotypes between healthy human individuals. Positively selected for CCR7, the CD45RO-negative cells used as naive CD8 cells excluded terminally differentiated effector memory CD45RA+ cells. Measured with immunoSEQ multiplex PCR; TCRdb has only the in-frame clones, and not every one. Of about 2 million clones listed, just under 95% are singletons.

The receptor comes from a man aged 18 to 29 in good health. The sequencing input was naive CD8+ T cells sorted from blood. The chain carries TRBV27 and TRBJ2-1, with 11 positions matching TRBD1. The CDR3 DNA reads as TGTGCCAGCAGTTGGGACAGGGGGTACAATGAGCAGTTCTTC. It specifies CASSWDRGYNEQFF.